This TCR beta chain was found in a study of PD-L1 blockade in urothelial cancer. Trimming removed 2 bases from V and 3 bases from J; junction bases left unmatched: 2. This CDR3 region has 15 residues. Germline CDR1 and CDR2: SNHLY and FYNNEI. This sample's time point: pretreatment peripheral blood. Each patient contributed between 1 and 8 total time points of blood mononuclear cells, pretreatment and during treatment. The protocol was immunoSEQ multiplex PCR, while the TCRdb copy is restricted to in-frame clones and leaves out a portion. Among about 85,000 clones listed, approximately 87% were seen once.

This receptor was obtained from a man aged 60 to 75 with urothelial cancer. The chain combines TRBV2 with TRBJ2-2; 8 nucleotides align to TRBD2. The sequencing here drew on PBMCs, taken around atezolizumab (anti-PD-L1) treatment. CDR3 DNA sequence: TGTGCCAGCAGTGAACGGGGGGGGTACACCGGGGAGCTGTTTTTT. It codes for CASSERGGYTGELFF.